Following are 2 T cell receptor beta chains from one sample sequenced in a study of Ad26.COV2.S vaccination and SARS-CoV-2 variants. TCRdb's table, derived via immunoSEQ multiplex PCR, lists solely in-frame clones and lacks some. The sample lists tens of thousands of clones, 82% occurring once. The sample consisted of peripheral blood, taken after recovery from COVID-19. Source of these receptors: a human donor who had recovered from COVID-19.

V and J are TRBV5-4 and TRBJ1-6; D unresolved. Germline CDR1 reads SGHNT; CDR2 reads YYREEE (reference sequence). CDR3 length: 15 residues. The ends were cut back, 0 bases at V and 7 bases at J, with 11 bases in the middle. In DNA, the CDR3 is TGTGCCAGCAGCTTGGCCCGGGGAGAAAATTCACCCCTCCACTTT. Translating it yields CASSLARGENSPLHF.

The chain recombines TRBV29-1 with TRBJ2-2, with 8 bases matching TRBD2. V trimming: 8 bases; J trimming: 0 bases; junction bases outside the gene matches: 5. The CDR3 is 14 amino acids. CDR1 SQVTM and CDR2 ANQGSEA come from the germline V gene. The CDR3 sequence: CSTSGLANTGELFF. For the CDR3, the DNA is TGCAGCACCTCGGGACTAGCGAACACCGGGGAGCTGTTTTTT.